These T cell receptor beta chains were read from a single sample in a study of shared clonotypes between healthy human individuals. This table comes from immunoSEQ multiplex PCR, and its TCRdb copy is limited to in-frame clones, with some not included. Of about 2.5 million clones in the sample, around 92% were seen once. Material: naive CD4+ T cells from PBMCs. The receptor source for this set is a man aged 18 to 30 in good health. Some clones in this sample may be carry-over from other donors' samples. Both conserved end residues are part of each CDR3. A D gene is named only where the DNA matches it firmly. The size entry is marked missing in some rows and otherwise reads once, few, many or a size class.

NA,TRBD1,TRBJ2-3,TRBV15,CATSGEQGHIDTQYF,TGTGCCACCAGCGGGGAACAGGGGCATATAGATACGCAGTATTTT
NA,NA,TRBJ2-1,TRBV9,CASSVVPNGGEQFF,TGTGCCAGCAGCGTAGTGCCTAATGGCGGTGAGCAGTTCTTC
NA,TRBD1,TRBJ1-2,TRBV28,CASSPRKQGYGYTF,TGTGCCAGCAGTCCAAGAAAACAGGGGTATGGCTACACCTTC
NA,TRBD1,TRBJ1-1,TRBV9,CASSLRPGTGEGTEAFF,TGTGCCAGCAGCCTCCGTCCCGGGACAGGGGAAGGTACTGAAGCTTTCTTT
NA,NA,TRBJ2-1,TRBV28,CASSRLGGSYNEQFF,TGTGCCAGCAGTCGACTAGGGGGCTCCTACAATGAGCAGTTCTTC
NA,NA,TRBJ2-1,TRBV28,CASKGLYNEQFF,TGTGCCAGCAAAGGACTGTACAATGAGCAGTTCTTC
few,NA,TRBJ1-2,TRBV28,CASSQPGPYGYTF,TGTGCCAGCAGTCAACCGGGACCCTATGGCTACACCTTC
few,NA,TRBJ1-1,TRBV7-9,CASRKGMTAYTEAFF,TGTGCCAGCAGAAAGGGGATGACAGCTTACACTGAAGCTTTCTTT
NA,NA,TRBJ2-1,TRBV7-2,CASSLGGSAAYNEQFF,TGTGCCAGCAGCTTAGGTGGTAGCGCGGCCTACAATGAGCAGTTCTTC
NA,NA,TRBJ1-4,TRBV28,CASRTTGGGEKLFF,TGTGCCAGCAGAACCACCGGCGGAGGCGAAAAACTGTTTTTT
NA,TRBD2,TRBJ2-7,TRBV2,CASSSLSGGAYEQYF,TGTGCCAGCAGTTCACTCTCGGGGGGAGCCTACGAGCAGTACTTC